The 21 T cell receptor beta chains given below trace back to one sample, sequenced in a study of blood T cells in healthy people across ages (dated by TCRdb to the mid-2010s). The method behind the library was 5' RACE. The reads were generated on an Illumina HiSeq 2500. A second PCR of 7 to 11 cycles was performed with a sample-barcoded 5' primer and a J-beta primer mix. TCRdb trimmed public reads at Q25 via fastp, called clones via MiXCR and kept in-frame beta chains. Each CDR3 protein appears once, grouped with its most common genes and DNA. Within this sample are about 1.6 million distinct CDR3 sequences, with around 35% of them counted one time only. About 11% of the sample is taken by the ten largest. Sample: blood. Source of these receptors: a woman aged 25 to 39 in good health.

This clonotype was seen a few times. The chain uses TRBV2 and TRBJ2-1, with 8 nucleotides matching TRBD2. J lost 4 bases, V lost 9 bases, and 14 bases had no gene match. Germline V gene data show CDR1 as SNHLY and CDR2 as FYNNEI. This CDR3 has 16 amino acids. CDR3: CASSPSGLYAYNEQFF. As DNA, the CDR3 is TGTGCCAGTAGTCCTAGCGGGCTTTACGCTTACAATGAGCAGTTCTTC. The entire variable domain, with the rest obtained from reference TRBV2 and TRBJ2-1, is as follows: EPEVTQTPSHQVTQMGQEVILRCVPISNHLYFYWYRQILGQKVEFLVSFYNNEISEKSEIFDDQFSVERPDGSNFTLKIRSTKLEDSAMYFCASSPSGLYAYNEQFFGPGTRLTVL.

Notes on this clonotype: A much larger clone lies one base from this, so it may be a read error. The chain is built from TRBV3-1 and TRBJ1-5; D is unresolved. V shed 4 bases and J shed 9 bases, with 10 bases lying between them. This CDR3 has 12 amino acids. Germline CDR1 and CDR2: LGHDT and YNNKEL (reference sequence). The CDR3 DNA reads TGTGCCAGCAGCCCCACCCATCGGCCCCAGCATTTT. Its protein product is CASSPTHRPQHF.

Only a few counts were recorded for this clonotype. The chain is built from TRBV20-1 and TRBJ2-3; TRBD2 agrees at 8 bases. After removal of 2 bases from V and 2 bases from J, the junction contained 9 bases not matched to a gene. In germline, CDR1 is DFQATT, CDR2 SNEGSKA (reference sequence). CDR3 length: 16 amino acids. The CDR3 reads CSARPFGAGDTDTQYF. As DNA, the CDR3 is TGCAGTGCTAGACCTTTTGGAGCGGGGGACACAGATACGCAGTATTTT.

The chain is built from TRBV11-2 and TRBJ2-2, with D possibly being TRBD2 (7 bases). The CDR3 runs 15 residues. The germline V gene has CDR1 SGHAT and CDR2 FQNNGV. Trimming removed 5 bases from V and 7 bases from J, with 17 bases in between. CDR3 in amino acids: CASSPVRGGGGELFF. The CDR3 DNA is TGTGCCAGCAGCCCCGTGAGGGGGGGTGGCGGGGAGCTGTTTTTT.

The chain uses TRBV2 and TRBJ1-5; a possible D gene is TRBD1 (5 bases). CDR3 size: 14 residues. The V and J ends lost 7 bases and 2 bases respectively, with 12 bases between them. Per germline, CDR1 SNHLY and CDR2 FYNNEI. In DNA form, the CDR3 reads TGTGCCAGCAAATATGGCAGGGGCAATCAGCCCCAGCATTTT. This encodes CASKYGRGNQPQHF.

This clonotype was found a few times. The rearrangement joins TRBV27 to TRBJ1-2; the D gene is possibly TRBD1 (5 bases). The CDR3 totals 11 residues. V was clipped by 7 bases and J by 6 bases, with 9 bases between them. Germline loops: CDR1 MNHEY, CDR2 SMNVEV (reference sequence). The CDR3 DNA sequence: TGTGCCAGCATTGGAGGGGATGGCTACACCTTC. Residues: CASIGGDGYTF.

This clonotype occurred a few times. The rearrangement links TRBV30 to TRBJ2-1, with 9 positions matching TRBD1. Germline lookup yields CDR1 GTSNPN and CDR2 SVGIG (reference sequence). J was trimmed by 9 bases and V by 5 bases; bases with no gene match: 5. This CDR3 contains 12 residues. Here the CDR3 DNA reads TGTGCCTGGGACAGGGGGAGAGGTGAGCAGTTCTTC. Amino acids: CAWDRGRGEQFF.

This clonotype was detected only a few times. The chain carries TRBV9 and TRBJ2-7; D ambiguous. CDR1 and CDR2 (germline): SGDLS, YYNGEE. This CDR3 comprises 14 residues. Trimming left V 0 bases short and J 6 bases short, with 13 bases between. Written as DNA, the CDR3 is TGTGCCAGCAGCGTAGGAGTGGAAGTGGGCGAGCAGTACTTC. It codes for CASSVGVEVGEQYF.

A few counts support this clonotype. The chain couples TRBV18 to TRBJ2-5; 8 bases align to TRBD2. Trimming took 0 bases from V and 4 from J; bases not matched to a gene: 4. This CDR3 region has 15 residues. Germline values: CDR1 KGHSH, CDR2 LQKENI. DNA of the CDR3: TGTGCCAGCTCACCACCAGGCGGGAGGACAGAGACCCAGTACTTC. Protein: CASSPPGGRTETQYF.

On this clonotype itself: One junction end disagrees with the germline gene, perhaps due to a read error. V usage is TRBV9 and J usage is TRBJ2-3; no definite D call. The CDR3 runs to 16 residues. CDR1 SGDLS and CDR2 YYNGEE come from the germline V gene. The CDR3 loop reads CTSSVGNGNDPDTQYF. In DNA, the CDR3 is TGTACCAGCAGCGTGGGAAATGGGAATGACCCAGATACGCAGTATTTT.

This clonotype turned up a few times. The chain couples TRBV4-1 to TRBJ2-1; tentative D call: TRBD1 (6 bases). The V gene lost 2 bases and the J gene lost 0 bases, with 14 bases spanning the gap. Germline V CDR1 and CDR2: MGHRA, YSYEKL. The CDR3 covers 17 residues. CDR3 bases: TGCGCCAGCAGCCAACCCTTGAGGGGGAACTCCTACAATGAGCAGTTCTTC. Amino acid sequence: CASSQPLRGNSYNEQFF.

The chain employs TRBV7-9 and TRBJ2-1; no clear D gene. Trimming removed 5 bases from V and 9 bases from J, with 8 bases in between. Germline CDR1 and CDR2: SEHNR and FQNEAQ (reference sequence). The CDR3 runs to 11 residues. CDR3 nucleotide sequence: TGTGCCAGCAGCGCCTCCACTGAGCAGTTCTTC. The encoded protein is CASSASTEQFF.

The chain joins TRBV7-9 to TRBJ2-5; the D gene is possibly TRBD2 (6 bases). CDR1 is SEHNR, CDR2 FQNEAQ, per germline (reference sequence). Trimming pared 1 base from V and 5 bases from J, leaving 11 bases between. The CDR3 is made up of 14 amino acids. The CDR3 coding sequence is TGTGCCAGCAGCTTAGGACGGGGGTGGGAGACCCAGTACTTC. Amino acids: CASSLGRGWETQYF.

This chain links TRBV27 with TRBJ2-1; 9 nucleotides align to TRBD1. The CDR3 has 21 residues. V gave up 2 bases and J gave up 7 bases; unmatched junction bases: 24. Germline values: CDR1 MNHEY, CDR2 SMNVEV (reference sequence). The CDR3 nucleotides are TGTGCCAGCAGTTTAATAGGCAGACAGGGGGATTCGGTAAGACGGGGTAATGAGCAGTTCTTC. This sequence encodes CASSLIGRQGDSVRRGNEQFF.

This clonotype has just a few counts. The genes are TRBV10-3 and TRBJ2-3, with 11 bases matching TRBD2. The germline V gene has CDR1 ENHRY and CDR2 SYGVKD. V shed 3 bases, J shed 5 bases, and the junction held 13 bases outside the gene matches. This CDR3 comprises 18 residues. CDR3 protein: CAISELAGGPQAVDTQYF. As DNA, the CDR3 is TGTGCCATCAGTGAATTAGCGGGGGGGCCTCAGGCCGTAGATACGCAGTATTTT.

The V call is TRBV20-1, the J call TRBJ2-1; D uncertain. CDR1 is DFQATT and CDR2 is SNEGSKA in the germline V gene (reference sequence). The V end was cut by 3 bases, the J end by 2 bases, with 11 bases between. This CDR3 region has 14 residues. The CDR3 is CSASRGRTYNEQFF. The CDR3 bases are TGCAGTGCTAGTCGTGGGCGAACCTACAATGAGCAGTTCTTC.

This clonotype was counted between two and nine times. The V gene is TRBV12-3 or TRBV12-4, the J gene TRBJ1-1; D ambiguous. The germline V and J ends were trimmed by 5 bases and 4 bases, with 17 bases remaining between them. The CDR3 extends over 15 amino acids. CDR3 in DNA: TGTGCCAGCAGTCTGGAGGGAACGCTAGGCACTGAAGCTTTCTTT. Amino acids: CASSLEGTLGTEAFF.

V gene TRBV7-9 combines with J gene TRBJ1-1; D perhaps matches TRBD1 (5 bases). CDR1 and CDR2 (germline): SEHNR, FQNEAQ (reference sequence). The CDR3 is 13 residues long. V was cut by 8 bases and J by 3 bases, with 13 bases left in between. The CDR3 sequence is CASHDRKYTEAFF. In nucleotides, the CDR3 is TGTGCCAGCCACGACAGAAAGTACACTGAAGCTTTCTTT.

As concerns this clonotype: Its ends do not fully match the called genes, so a read error is possible. V gene TRBV12-3 or TRBV12-4 combines with J gene TRBJ2-7; 10 nucleotides agree with TRBD1. The CDR3 loop spans 16 amino acids. The CDR3 sequence: CASVRTPGTGDYEQYF. CDR3 DNA sequence: TGCGCCAGCGTACGCACACCCGGGACAGGGGACTACGAGCAGTACTTC.

The chain couples TRBV7-2 to TRBJ1-5; TRBD1 is a possible D gene (6 bases). From germline, CDR1 is SGHTA and CDR2 FQGNSA. Trimming stripped 2 bases from V and 6 bases from J, with 14 bases between. The length of the CDR3 is 15 residues. Written as DNA, the CDR3 is TGTGCCAGCAGCTTACGAGGGGGGGGTCTTCAGCCCCAGCATTTT. Its translation is CASSLRGGGLQPQHF.

About this clonotype: The junction differs from germline at one of its ends, possibly a read error. The chain is built from TRBV7-9 and TRBJ1-4, with D possibly being TRBD1 (6 bases). Germline CDR1 and CDR2: SEHNR and FQNEAQ (reference sequence). The CDR3 covers 16 residues. The CDR3 protein is CASSPPGALVDEKRFF. CDR3 bases: TGTGCCAGCAGCCCCCCGGGGGCGCTCGTCGATGAAAAACGGTTTTTT.